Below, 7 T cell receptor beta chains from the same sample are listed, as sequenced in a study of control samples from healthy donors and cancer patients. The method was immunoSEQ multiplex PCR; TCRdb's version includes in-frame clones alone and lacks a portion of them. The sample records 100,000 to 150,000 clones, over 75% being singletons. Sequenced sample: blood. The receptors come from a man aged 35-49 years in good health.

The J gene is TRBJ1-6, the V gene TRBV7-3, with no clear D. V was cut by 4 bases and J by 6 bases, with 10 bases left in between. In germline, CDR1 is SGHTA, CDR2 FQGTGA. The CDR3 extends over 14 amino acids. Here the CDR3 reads CASSSGRGNSPLHF. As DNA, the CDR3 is TGTGCCAGCAGCTCCGGACGCGGTAATTCACCCCTCCACTTT.

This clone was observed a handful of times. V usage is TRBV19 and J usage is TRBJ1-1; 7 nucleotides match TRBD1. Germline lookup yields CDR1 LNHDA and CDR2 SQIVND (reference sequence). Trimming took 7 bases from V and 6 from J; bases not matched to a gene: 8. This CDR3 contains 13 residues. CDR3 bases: TGTGCCAGTATGGGCAGGGGGAGGGCTGAAGCTTTCTTT. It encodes CASMGRGRAEAFF. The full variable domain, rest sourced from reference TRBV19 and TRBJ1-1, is DGGITQSPKYLFRKEGQNVTLSCEQNLNHDAMYWYRQDPGQGLRLIYYSQIVNDFQKGDIAEGYSVSREKKESFPLTVTSAQKNPTAFYLCASMGRGRAEAFFGQGTRLTVV.

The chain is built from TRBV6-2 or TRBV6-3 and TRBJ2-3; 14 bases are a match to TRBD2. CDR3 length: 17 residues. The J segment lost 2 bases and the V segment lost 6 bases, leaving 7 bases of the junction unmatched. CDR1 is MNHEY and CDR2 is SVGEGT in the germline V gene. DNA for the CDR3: TGTGCCAGCAGCCGGACTAGCGGGGGGATTGTCACAGATACGCAGTATTTT. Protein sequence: CASSRTSGGIVTDTQYF.

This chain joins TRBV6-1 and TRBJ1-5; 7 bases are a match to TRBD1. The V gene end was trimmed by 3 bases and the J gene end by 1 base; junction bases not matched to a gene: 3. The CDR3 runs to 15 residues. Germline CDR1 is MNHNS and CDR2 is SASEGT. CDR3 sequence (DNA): TGTGCCAGCAGTGAGAGACAGGGCAGCAATCAGCCCCAGCATTTT. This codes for CASSERQGSNQPQHF.

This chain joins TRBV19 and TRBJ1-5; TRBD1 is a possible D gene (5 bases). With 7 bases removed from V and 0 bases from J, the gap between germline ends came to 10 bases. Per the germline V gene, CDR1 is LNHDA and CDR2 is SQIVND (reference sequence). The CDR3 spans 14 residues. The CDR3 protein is CASKGPYSNQPQHF. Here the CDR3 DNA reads TGTGCCAGTAAGGGGCCGTATAGCAATCAGCCCCAGCATTTT.

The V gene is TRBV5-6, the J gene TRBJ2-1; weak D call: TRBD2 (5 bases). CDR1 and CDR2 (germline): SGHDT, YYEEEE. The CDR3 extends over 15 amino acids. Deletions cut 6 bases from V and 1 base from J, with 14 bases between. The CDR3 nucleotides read TGTGCCAGCACTTACGGAGGCGAATCCTACAATGAGCAGTTCTTC. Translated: CASTYGGESYNEQFF.

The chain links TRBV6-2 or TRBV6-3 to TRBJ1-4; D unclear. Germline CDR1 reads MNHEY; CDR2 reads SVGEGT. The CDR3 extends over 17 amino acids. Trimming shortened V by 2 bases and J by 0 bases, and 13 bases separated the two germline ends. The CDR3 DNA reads TGTGCCAGCAGTTACGAAAACCCCGTTGCAACTAATGAAAAACTGTTTTTT. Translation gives CASSYENPVATNEKLFF.